Included here is one T cell receptor (beta chain) sequence, with context. At least ten counts were recorded for this clonotype. The target of this receptor is not known. No base quality values were provided; no much bigger clone lies one nucleotide off. Amplification of TCR beta CDR3 regions was carried out from RNA transcripts. The first round of RT-PCR for the TCR CDR3 was performed with the HTBI primer set and the Qiagen OneStep RT-PCR kit. Libraries were constructed in a second round of multiplex PCR, after which size selection and purification were performed. The libraries were sequenced on an Illumina HiSeq2000 using paired-end 100 bp reads. Under the source paper's analysis protocol: Raw data were processed with SOAPnuke, discarding reads with adapters, uncalled bases, mean Phred below 15, or no exact constant-primer or identifier match. COPE v1.2.5 was used to merge the high-quality paired reads, and each unique nucleotide sequence was defined as a clonotype. MiTCR v1.1 was used to align clonotypes to the IMGT TRBV, TRBD and TRBJ reference segments. The analysis was restricted to V-J combinations with a frequency above 0.0001, which together covered 99% to 99.2% of the repertoires. The TCS score was defined as F50 (clonal expansion) divided by E x V (chaos), with BLOSUM62-based TCRdist calculated between CDR3 peptides within each V-J. Welch's t-statistics and random forest reduced roughly 530 V-J features to 13, which were used in a naive Bayes classifier (R e1071). Thyroid-blood repertoire similarity was quantified with the Morisita-Horn index. In TCRdb, the public reads were trimmed at Q25 with fastp and aligned with MiXCR, with productive beta chains retained. Each CDR3 protein appears once, grouped with its most common genes and DNA. TCRdb's processing, not the authors', yielded these V and J calls. Across this sample there are about 610,000 distinct CDR3 sequences, with roughly 14% seen only once. The leading ten clones occupy around 4.5% of the sample.

Moderately to severely active disease, a Clinical Activity Score of at least 3, a NOSPECS grade of at least 4, and a duration under 3 months were present in ophthalmopathy patients. Exclusion was applied to patients with uncontrolled infections, other autoimmune diseases, pregnancy or lactation. Diagnoses relied on clinical symptoms, serum thyroxine and TRAb, thyroid ultrasound and orbital computed tomography. PBMCs were separated from approximately 9.9 ml of fresh peripheral blood using Ficoll-Paque density gradient centrifugation. Total RNA was extracted with Trizol reagent, and quality was checked on an Agilent 2100 Bioanalyzer. The V end loses 1 base and the J end loses 6 bases, and a stretch of 15 bases separates them. CDR1 and CDR2, per the germline V gene, are LGHNA and YSLEER. Including the terminal cysteine and phenylalanine, the CDR3 comprises 16 residues. The retained sequence is limited to the CDR3, 48 bases, with the frame set at the first base.

This specimen belongs to a study of T cells in Graves' hyperthyroidism and ophthalmopathy (dated by TCRdb to the late 2010s). Concerning the study at large: Peripheral blood was sampled at the time of initial diagnosis, prior to any treatment. A discovery cohort of roughly 100 patients, approximately 44 with Graves' ophthalmopathy and approximately 55 with stable Graves' hyperthyroidism, was used to find distinguishing TCR V-J signatures. An independent validation cohort of under 20 hyperthyroidism patients and 17 patients who later progressed to ophthalmopathy tested prospective prediction of ophthalmopathy. The approximately 98 discovery patients were randomly divided into training and test sets at a 7:3 ratio. In several Graves' hyperthyroidism patients, the study also compared T-cell repertoires from thyroid tissue with T-cell repertoires from blood. Once sampling was done, hyperthyroidism patients were given methimazole at a starting dose of 30 mg daily, whereas ophthalmopathy patients were given high-dose intravenous methylprednisolone. TCR Vbeta CDR3 sequencing of approximately 140 peripheral blood samples (over 40 ophthalmopathy, some 75 hyperthyroidism and approximately 17 progressor patients) is reported in the paper. General conclusions and limits of the study: In validation, progression to ophthalmopathy was predicted by the model with around 70% sensitivity and 72% to 80% specificity, a median of around 5.9 months before onset. Blood samples also contained most of the expanded thyroid clonotypes (frequency above 0.001), which suggests that blood repertoires may reflect thyroid immune responses. Sample size was not statistically predetermined, and blinding of investigators to group allocation was not performed. A 13 V-J signature model separated ophthalmopathy from stable hyperthyroidism, with approximately 86% sensitivity and about 81% specificity in cross-validation and 80%/75% in testing.

The sample taken for sequencing was blood. The rearranged chain carries TRBV4-3 and TRBJ2-2; the D element could tentatively be TRBD1 or TRBD2, as 6 bases agree for each. The TCR originated in a woman between 40 and 50 years old with Graves' ophthalmopathy. The sequenced DNA is TGCGCCAGCAGCCAAGTGTTGGGGGGCGAAGCCGGGGAGCTGTTTTTT. Its coded protein is CASSQVLGGEAGELFF.